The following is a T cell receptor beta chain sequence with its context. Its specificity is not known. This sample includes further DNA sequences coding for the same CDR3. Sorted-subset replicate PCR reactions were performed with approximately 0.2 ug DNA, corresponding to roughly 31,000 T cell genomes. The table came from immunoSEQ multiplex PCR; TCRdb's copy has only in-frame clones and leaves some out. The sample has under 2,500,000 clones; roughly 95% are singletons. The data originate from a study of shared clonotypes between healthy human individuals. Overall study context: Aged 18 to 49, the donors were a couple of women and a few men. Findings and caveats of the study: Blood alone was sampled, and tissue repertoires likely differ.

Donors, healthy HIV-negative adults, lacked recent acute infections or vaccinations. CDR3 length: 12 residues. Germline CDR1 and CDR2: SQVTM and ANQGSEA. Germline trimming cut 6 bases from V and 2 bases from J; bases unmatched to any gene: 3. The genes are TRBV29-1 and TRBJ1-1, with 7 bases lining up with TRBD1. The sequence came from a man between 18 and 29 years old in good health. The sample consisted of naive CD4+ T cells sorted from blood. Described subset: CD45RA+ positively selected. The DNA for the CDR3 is TGCAGCGTGGGACAGACTAACACTGAAGCTTTCTTT. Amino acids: CSVGQTNTEAFF.